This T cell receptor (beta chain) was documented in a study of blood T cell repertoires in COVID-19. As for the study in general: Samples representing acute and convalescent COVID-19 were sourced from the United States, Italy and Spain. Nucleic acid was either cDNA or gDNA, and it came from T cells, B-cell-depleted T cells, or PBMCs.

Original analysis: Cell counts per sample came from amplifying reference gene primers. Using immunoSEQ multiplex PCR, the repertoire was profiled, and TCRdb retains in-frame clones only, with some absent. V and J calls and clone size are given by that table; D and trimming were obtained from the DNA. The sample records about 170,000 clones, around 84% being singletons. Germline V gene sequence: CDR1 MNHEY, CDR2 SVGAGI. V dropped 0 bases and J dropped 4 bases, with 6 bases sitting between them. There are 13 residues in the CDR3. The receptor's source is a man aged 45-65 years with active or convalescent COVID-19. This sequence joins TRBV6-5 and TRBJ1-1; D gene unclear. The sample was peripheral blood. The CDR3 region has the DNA TGTGCCAGCAGTTACTCGAGTCCCACTGAAGCTTTCTTT. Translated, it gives CASSYSSPTEAFF.